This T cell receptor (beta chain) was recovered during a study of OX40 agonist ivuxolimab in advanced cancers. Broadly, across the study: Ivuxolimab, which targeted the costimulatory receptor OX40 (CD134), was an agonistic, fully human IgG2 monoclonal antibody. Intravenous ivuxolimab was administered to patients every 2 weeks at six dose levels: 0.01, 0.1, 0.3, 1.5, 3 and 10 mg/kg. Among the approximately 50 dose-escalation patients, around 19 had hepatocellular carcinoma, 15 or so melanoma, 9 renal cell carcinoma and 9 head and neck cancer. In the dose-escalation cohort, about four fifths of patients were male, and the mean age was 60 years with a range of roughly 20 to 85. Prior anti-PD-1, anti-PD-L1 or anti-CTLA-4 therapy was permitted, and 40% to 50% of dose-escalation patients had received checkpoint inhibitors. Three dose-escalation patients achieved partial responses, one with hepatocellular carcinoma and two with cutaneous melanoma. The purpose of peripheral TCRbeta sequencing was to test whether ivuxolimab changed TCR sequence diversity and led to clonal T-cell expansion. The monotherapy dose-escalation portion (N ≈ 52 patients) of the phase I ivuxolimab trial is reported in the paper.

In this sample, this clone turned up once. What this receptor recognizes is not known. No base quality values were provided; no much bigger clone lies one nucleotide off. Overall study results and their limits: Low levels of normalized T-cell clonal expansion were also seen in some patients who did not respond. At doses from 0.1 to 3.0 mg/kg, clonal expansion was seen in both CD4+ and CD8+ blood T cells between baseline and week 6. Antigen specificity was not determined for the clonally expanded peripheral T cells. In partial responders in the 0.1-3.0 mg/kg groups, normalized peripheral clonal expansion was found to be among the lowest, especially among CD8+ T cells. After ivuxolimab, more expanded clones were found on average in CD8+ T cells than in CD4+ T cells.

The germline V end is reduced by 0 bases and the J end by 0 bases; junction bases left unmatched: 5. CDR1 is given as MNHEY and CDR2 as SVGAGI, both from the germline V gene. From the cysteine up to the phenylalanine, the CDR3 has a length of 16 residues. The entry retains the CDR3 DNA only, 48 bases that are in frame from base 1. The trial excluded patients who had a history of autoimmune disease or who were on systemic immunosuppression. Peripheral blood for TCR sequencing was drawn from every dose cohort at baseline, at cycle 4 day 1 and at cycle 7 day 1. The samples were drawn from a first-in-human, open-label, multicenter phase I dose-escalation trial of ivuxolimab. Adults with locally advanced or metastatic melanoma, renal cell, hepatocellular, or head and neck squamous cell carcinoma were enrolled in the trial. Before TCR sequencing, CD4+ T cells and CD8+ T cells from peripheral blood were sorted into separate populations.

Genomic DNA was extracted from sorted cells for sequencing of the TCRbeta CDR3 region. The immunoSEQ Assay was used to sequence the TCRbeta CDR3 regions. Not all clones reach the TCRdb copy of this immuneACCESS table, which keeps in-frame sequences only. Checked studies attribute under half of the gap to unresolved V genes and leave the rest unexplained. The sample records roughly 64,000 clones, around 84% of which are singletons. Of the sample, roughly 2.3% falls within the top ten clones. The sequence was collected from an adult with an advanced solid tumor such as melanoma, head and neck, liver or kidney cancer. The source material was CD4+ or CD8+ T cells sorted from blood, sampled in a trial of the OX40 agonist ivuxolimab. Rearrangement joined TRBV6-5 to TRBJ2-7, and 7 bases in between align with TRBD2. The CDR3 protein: CASSYSWGGSSYEQYF. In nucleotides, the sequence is TGTGCCAGCAGTTACTCGTGGGGCGGGAGCTCCTACGAGCAGTACTTC.